A single sample gave rise to the 20 T cell receptor beta chains below, sequenced in a study of metastatic and nonmetastatic thyroid tumors. No treatment had been given to any patient before thyroid surgery. TCRdb reanalyzed the PCR reads with MiXCR. Of 14,000 or so clones listed, just under 35% are singletons. The sequencing sample was made of tumor tissue. These receptors were obtained from a male donor with papillary thyroid cancer or a benign thyroid nodule (not recorded which). Some clones in this sample may be carry-over from other donors' samples.

The chain links TRBV5-1 to TRBJ2-1; unclear D gene. V was shortened by 3 bases and J by 7 bases, with 8 bases between the two germline ends. The CDR3 is 12 residues long. Germline V gene lookup returns CDR1 SGHRS and CDR2 YFSETQ. DNA for the CDR3: TGCGCCAGCAGCTCGGACGGTAATGAGCAGTTCTTC. Translating it yields CASSSDGNEQFF. The whole variable domain, remainder taken from reference TRBV5-1 and TRBJ2-1, is KAGVTQTPRYLIKTRGQQVTLSCSPISGHRSVSWYQQTPGQGLQFLFEYFSETQRNKGNFPGRFSGRQFSNSRSEMNVSTLELGDSALYLCASSSDGNEQFFGPGTRLTVL.

The chain uses TRBV6-1 and TRBJ2-7; no clear D gene. V was cut by 5 bases and J by 4 bases, with 6 bases left in between. CDR3 length: 11 residues. CDR1 and CDR2 (germline): MNHNS, SASEGT. The CDR3 DNA reads as TGTGCCAGCAGTCCCAATTACGAGCAGTACTTC. Its protein is CASSPNYEQYF.

Ten or more counts support this clone. The same CDR3 also results from other DNA sequences found in this sample. The chain combines TRBV11-1 with TRBJ2-2; D gene ambiguous. Per the germline V gene, CDR1 is SGHAT and CDR2 is FQDESV (reference sequence). This CDR3 region has 14 residues. V gave up 6 bases and J gave up 2 bases, with 10 bases separating them. The DNA for the CDR3 is TGTGCCAGCAGTCCCAATCTTAACACCGGGGAGCTGTTTTTT. Encoded protein: CASSPNLNTGELFF.

The chain combines TRBV6-1 with TRBJ2-7; 11 bases are a match to TRBD2. With V trimmed by 6 bases and J by 4 bases, 8 bases remained unmatched. Germline CDR1 and CDR2: MNHNS and SASEGT. This CDR3 is built from 15 residues. The CDR3 sequence is CASSVTTSGTYEQYF. CDR3 DNA sequence: TGTGCCAGCAGCGTCACGACTAGCGGGACTTACGAGCAGTACTTC.

The genes are TRBV4-2 and TRBJ1-5; no definite D call. Trimming cost V 1 base and J 6 bases, with 4 bases left between them. The CDR3 consists of 12 residues. In germline, CDR1 is LGHNA, CDR2 YNFKEQ. CDR3 sequence: CASSQGGQPQHF. DNA of the CDR3: TGTGCCAGCAGCCAAGGAGGTCAGCCCCAGCATTTT.

With regard to this clone: Mismatch with germline at one junction end may stem from a read error. The gene calls are TRBV12-3 or TRBV12-4 and TRBJ2-4; the D gene is possibly TRBD2 (5 bases). The CDR3 is made up of 12 amino acids. Here the CDR3 DNA reads TGTTCCAGCAGTCGGGGAAAAAATATTCAGTACTTC. Translation: CSSSRGKNIQYF.

This rearrangement joins TRBV10-3 to TRBJ2-7; a possible D gene is TRBD2 (6 bases). CDR1 is ENHRY, CDR2 SYGVKD, per germline. The CDR3 runs 12 residues. V gave up 7 bases and J gave up 10 bases, with 17 bases separating them. CDR3 amino acids: CAIMPVGGRQYF. The CDR3 coding sequence is TGTGCCATCATGCCAGTGGGAGGTCGTCAGTACTTC.

This clone appeared many times. The chain employs TRBV20-1 and TRBJ2-5, with a weak D call TRBD2 (6 bases). This CDR3 has 15 amino acids. V lost 0 bases and J 4 bases, leaving 15 bases between the germline ends. Germline-derived CDR1 and CDR2 are DFQATT and SNEGSKA (reference sequence). CDR3 amino acids: CSAREGGGIGETQYF. CDR3 nucleotide sequence: TGCAGTGCTAGAGAGGGTGGGGGGATAGGAGAGACCCAGTACTTC.

Judged by abundance, this clone is medium-sized (0.01 to 0.1%). The chain combines TRBV20-1 with TRBJ2-1; D possibly uses TRBD1 or TRBD2 (6 bases each). The CDR3 has 13 residues. Between the trimmed V and J ends, which lost 5 bases and 7 bases, there was a span of 15 bases. Germline V gives CDR1 DFQATT, CDR2 SNEGSKA (reference sequence). As DNA, the CDR3 is TGCAGTGCTCGTGAGGGGGGTGGGAATGAGCAGTTCTTC. Its translation is CSAREGGGNEQFF.

This clone was observed a handful of times. At one boundary the junction diverges from the germline segment, which might be a read error. This sequence joins TRBV6-1 and TRBJ1-2; 9 positions match TRBD1. Germline assignment: CDR1 MNHNS and CDR2 SASEGT. The CDR3 covers 15 residues. CDR3 nucleotides: TGTGCCAGCAGCTCACCGGGACAGGGACAATATGGATACACCTTC. Translation gives CASSSPGQGQYGYTF.

By sample share, this clone is medium-sized. The chain carries TRBV6-1 and TRBJ1-4; weak D call: TRBD1 (5 bases). Trimming left V 7 bases short and J 1 base short, with 10 bases between. The germline V gene encodes CDR1 MNHNS and CDR2 SASEGT. The CDR3 extends over 14 amino acids. In DNA, the CDR3 is TGTGCCAGCACCAGGGCTCAAACTAATGAAAAACTGTTTTTT. This gives the protein CASTRAQTNEKLFF.

This clone was seen a few times. The junction and the germline gene differ at one end; a read error may be behind it. This chain links TRBV15 with TRBJ2-7; possibly TRBD1 for D (6 bases). Per germline, CDR1 LNHNV and CDR2 YYDKDF (reference sequence). The CDR3 has 13 residues. The CDR3 DNA reads TGTTCCACCAGCGTCGACAGGTCCTACGAGCAGTACTTC. Translating gives CSTSVDRSYEQYF.

The rearrangement uses TRBV20-1 and TRBJ2-1; possibly TRBD1 for D (5 bases). Between the trimmed V and J ends, which lost 5 bases and 0 bases, there was a span of 11 bases. The CDR3 runs 14 residues. Germline assignment: CDR1 DFQATT and CDR2 SNEGSKA (reference sequence). CDR3 loop: CSARDGHSYNEQFF. The CDR3 DNA is TGCAGTGCTCGTGACGGACACTCCTACAATGAGCAGTTCTTC.

The V and J genes are TRBV7-9 and TRBJ1-3; no clear D gene. Germline V CDR1 and CDR2: SEHNR, FQNEAQ (reference sequence). V was shortened by 5 bases and J by 2 bases, with 13 bases between the two germline ends. CDR3 length: 15 amino acids. CDR3 nucleotide sequence: TGTGCCAGCAGCCTCCCCGGACTCCCTGGAAACACCATATATTTT. It is translated as CASSLPGLPGNTIYF.

This clone rates as medium-sized. The V and J genes are TRBV7-9 and TRBJ2-7, with 8 bases identical to TRBD1. Germline loops: CDR1 SEHNR, CDR2 FQNEAQ (reference sequence). CDR3 size: 14 residues. V lost 4 bases to trimming and J lost 3 bases; unmatched junction nucleotides: 5. The CDR3 nucleotides read TGTGCCAGCAGCTCCCAGGGGGCTTTCTACGAGCAGTACTTC. Translation: CASSSQGAFYEQYF.

This clone has just a few counts. V gene TRBV19 combines with J gene TRBJ1-1; D not certain. The CDR3 consists of 14 residues. Germline assignment: CDR1 LNHDA and CDR2 SQIVND (reference sequence). V shed 7 bases and J shed 3 bases, with 15 bases lying between them. The CDR3 loop is CASKSFPEDTEAFF. DNA for the CDR3: TGTGCCAGTAAATCATTCCCAGAGGACACTGAAGCTTTCTTT.

At least ten counts were recorded for this clone. Other DNA sequences in this specimen translate into the identical CDR3. The chain links TRBV19 to TRBJ1-1; 10 bases are a match to TRBD1. There are 18 residues in the CDR3. CDR1 and CDR2 (germline): LNHDA, SQIVND (reference sequence). V dropped 7 bases and J dropped 3; count of bases not matched to a gene: 17. For the CDR3, the DNA is TGTGCCAGTACCCTAGGAGCGGACAGGGGGTTGTATCACACTGAAGCTTTCTTT. Translated: CASTLGADRGLYHTEAFF.

This clone is medium-sized (0.01 to 0.1%) by share. The chain employs TRBV5-1 and TRBJ1-2; 11 bases match TRBD1. From germline, CDR1 is SGHRS and CDR2 YFSETQ. With 6 bases clipped from V and 4 bases from J, the junction kept 11 bases outside the gene matches. The CDR3 runs 16 residues. The DNA of the CDR3 is TGCGCCAGCAAGAGGACAGGGGGCCAGACAATCTATGGCTACACCTTC. Its translation: CASKRTGGQTIYGYTF.

This clone showed up just a few times. The chain employs TRBV20-1 and TRBJ2-7; no firm D call. Trimming stripped 3 bases from V and 2 bases from J, with 14 bases between. The germline gives CDR1 DFQATT, CDR2 SNEGSKA (reference sequence). The CDR3 totals 14 residues. CDR3 sequence: CSASVIGQTYEQYF. The CDR3 DNA is TGCAGTGCTAGTGTTATAGGCCAAACCTACGAGCAGTACTTC.

The CDR3 DNA is TGTGCCAGCAGCCACCGAAGGGGGACTAGCGGAAACACCGGGGAGCTGTTTTTT. It translates to CASSHRRGTSGNTGELFF. The V gene is TRBV3-1, the J gene TRBJ2-2; 11 bases are shared with TRBD2. The CDR3 has 18 amino acids. V lost 3 bases and J lost 2; bases outside the gene matches: 8. In germline, CDR1 is LGHDT, CDR2 YNNKEL (reference sequence). Variable domain in full (rest from reference TRBV3-1 and TRBJ2-2): DTAVSQTPKYLVTQMGNDKSIKCEQNLGHDTMYWYKQDSKKFLKIMFSYNNKELIINETVPNRFSPKSPDKAHLNLHINSLELGDSAVYFCASSHRRGTSGNTGELFFGEGSRLTVL.